This passage covers 31 T cell receptor beta chains from one sample sequenced in a study of blood T cell repertoires in COVID-19. Sequencing was performed with immunoSEQ multiplex PCR; in TCRdb, only in-frame clones are kept and a portion is missing. This table has a few hundred thousand clones, approximately 89% appearing once. The sample taken for sequencing was peripheral blood. These receptors were obtained from a woman aged 55-69 years with COVID-19, enrolled during active disease.

CDR3 in amino acids: CSVSRGKNYGYTF. DNA of the CDR3: TGCAGCGTTTCCAGGGGGAAAAACTATGGCTACACCTTC. The chain carries TRBV29-1 and TRBJ1-2; 7 nucleotides agree with TRBD1. The trim removed 5 bases at V and 2 bases at J, leaving 5 bases unmatched. This CDR3 has 13 residues. Germline values: CDR1 SQVTM, CDR2 ANQGSEA.

The rearrangement joins TRBV5-4 to TRBJ1-2; TRBD1 aligns across 8 bases. Germline V gene lookup returns CDR1 SGHNT and CDR2 YYREEE (reference sequence). V gave up 4 bases and J gave up 6 bases; unmatched junction bases: 8. The CDR3 extends over 14 amino acids. The CDR3 is CASSKSDRGDGYTF. CDR3 coding DNA: TGTGCCAGCAGCAAATCTGACAGGGGTGATGGCTACACCTTC.

The chain couples TRBV7-2 to TRBJ1-2, with D tentatively TRBD1 (5 bases). The CDR3 has 13 amino acids. Germline V gene lookup returns CDR1 SGHTA and CDR2 FQGNSA. Deletions cut 5 bases from V and 9 bases from J, with 16 bases between. CDR3 region: CASSTQGGGSYTF. For the CDR3, the DNA is TGTGCCAGCAGCACACAAGGCGGGGGGAGCTACACCTTC.

This chain joins TRBV9 and TRBJ2-5; weak D call: TRBD2 (5 bases). CDR3 length: 16 residues. Trimming took off 0 bases at V and 5 bases at J, with 17 bases between the two ends. The germline V gene has CDR1 SGDLS and CDR2 YYNGEE. Here the CDR3 DNA reads TGTGCCAGCAGCGTAGGGGTAGGGAGTATATCGGAGACCCAGTACTTC. Its protein is CASSVGVGSISETQYF.

V gene TRBV5-5 combines with J gene TRBJ1-5, with no clear D. The CDR3 totals 14 residues. With 0 bases removed from V and 2 bases from J, the gap between germline ends came to 6 bases. Germline lookup yields CDR1 SGHKS and CDR2 YYEKEE (reference sequence). Here the CDR3 reads CASSLVAGNQPQHF. The CDR3 region has the DNA TGTGCCAGCAGCTTGGTTGCAGGCAATCAGCCCCAGCATTTT.

In this sample, this clone turned up once. This chain joins TRBV20-1 and TRBJ2-5, with no clear D. In germline, CDR1 is DFQATT, CDR2 SNEGSKA (reference sequence). Trimming took off 0 bases at V and 5 bases at J, with 4 bases between the two ends. The CDR3 loop spans 11 amino acids. The CDR3 DNA reads as TGCAGTGCTAGAGATGAGGAGACCCAGTACTTC. This sequence encodes CSARDEETQYF.

This clone was found once. This chain links TRBV28 with TRBJ2-3, with TRBD2 identical over 10 bases. The CDR3 is 16 residues long. V dropped 2 bases and J dropped 2; count of bases not matched to a gene: 4. Germline CDR1 and CDR2: MDHEN and SYDVKM. The CDR3 sequence: CASSLGLAGATDTQYF. CDR3 coding DNA: TGTGCCAGCAGTTTAGGGCTAGCGGGGGCCACAGATACGCAGTATTTT.

The V and J genes are TRBV15 and TRBJ2-7; possibly TRBD1 for D (5 bases). V lost 0 bases, J lost 2 bases, and 11 bases lay in between. Germline V gives CDR1 LNHNV, CDR2 YYDKDF (reference sequence). CDR3 length equals 15 residues. In DNA form, the CDR3 reads TGTGCCACCAGCAGAGATCATGGCAGGGCCTACGAGCAGTACTTC. This sequence encodes CATSRDHGRAYEQYF. The complete variable domain, with remaining parts taken from reference TRBV15 and TRBJ2-7, reads DAMVIQNPRYQVTQFGKPVTLSCSQTLNHNVMYWYQQKSSQAPKLLFHYYDKDFNNEADTPDNFQSRRPNTSFCFLDIRSPGLGDTAMYLCATSRDHGRAYEQYFGPGTRLTVT.

This clone was seen a handful of times. The chain employs TRBV5-1 and TRBJ2-5; TRBD2 aligns across 8 bases. After removal of 4 bases from V and 5 bases from J, the junction contained 4 bases not matched to a gene. Germline V gene lookup returns CDR1 SGHRS and CDR2 YFSETQ. This CDR3 is built from 13 residues. The CDR3 loop is CASSTRGGETQYF. In nucleotides, the CDR3 is TGCGCCAGCAGCACCCGGGGGGGGGAGACCCAGTACTTC.

The rearrangement uses TRBV19 and TRBJ1-2; 7 bases are shared with TRBD1. CDR1 is LNHDA, CDR2 SQIVND, per germline (reference sequence). CDR3 length: 14 residues. Losses at the gene ends were 3 bases for V and 3 bases for J; bases not matched to a gene: 4. The CDR3 sequence: CASSMTGWDYGYTF. CDR3 sequence (DNA): TGTGCCAGTAGTATGACAGGGTGGGACTATGGCTACACCTTC.

This chain uses TRBV27 with TRBJ1-5; 10 nucleotides agree with TRBD1. CDR3 length: 15 amino acids. The J segment lost 7 bases and the V segment lost 6 bases, leaving 9 bases of the junction unmatched. CDR1 is MNHEY and CDR2 is SMNVEV in the germline V gene (reference sequence). CDR3 sequence: CASRRDRGMYQPQHF. The DNA of the CDR3 is TGTGCCAGCAGGAGGGACAGGGGTATGTACCAGCCCCAGCATTTT.

V gene TRBV28 combines with J gene TRBJ1-1; a possible D gene is TRBD1 (6 bases). V shed 1 base and J shed 7 bases, with 16 bases lying between them. The V gene's germline CDR1 is MDHEN and CDR2 SYDVKM. The CDR3 is made up of 15 amino acids. The CDR3 DNA reads TGTGCCAGCAGTTTATCCCGGGGAGGGGGGATTGAAGCTTTCTTT. It specifies CASSLSRGGGIEAFF.

This sequence joins TRBV19 and TRBJ2-3; 11 bases fit TRBD2. This CDR3 region has 14 residues. V lost 6 bases, J lost 2 bases, and 1 base stayed unmatched. From germline, CDR1 is LNHDA and CDR2 SQIVND (reference sequence). CDR3 protein: CASRGLAVTDTQYF. CDR3 nucleotides: TGTGCCAGTAGGGGACTAGCGGTCACAGATACGCAGTATTTT.

The J gene is TRBJ1-4, the V gene TRBV5-1; D unresolved. This CDR3 is built from 14 residues. The germline V gene encodes CDR1 SGHRS and CDR2 YFSETQ. Trimming cost V 4 bases and J 7 bases, with 14 bases left between them. CDR3 residues: CASSRISGSEKLFF. Here the CDR3 DNA reads TGCGCCAGCAGCCGAATTAGTGGGAGTGAAAAACTGTTTTTT.

V usage is TRBV5-8 and J usage is TRBJ1-1; D remains unclear. This CDR3 has 14 residues. The V and J ends lost 0 bases and 4 bases respectively, with 10 bases between them. Germline V gene sequence: CDR1 SGHTS, CDR2 YDEGEE. CDR3 sequence (DNA): TGTGCCAGCAGCTTGGCCCCTATTACCACTGAAGCTTTCTTT. Protein product: CASSLAPITTEAFF.

This clone was seen only once. The V gene is TRBV2, the J gene TRBJ1-5; D uncertain. Germline lookup yields CDR1 SNHLY and CDR2 FYNNEI. Trimming stripped 11 bases from V and 2 bases from J, with 16 bases between. This CDR3 has 14 residues. CDR3 residues: CAASGRNGNQPQHF. CDR3 DNA sequence: TGTGCCGCCAGCGGTAGGAATGGCAATCAGCCCCAGCATTTT.

J is TRBJ1-4 and V is TRBV19; D not resolved. Germline V CDR1 and CDR2: LNHDA, SQIVND (reference sequence). V was trimmed by 10 bases and J by 8 bases, leaving 14 bases between them. CDR3 length: 12 amino acids. The CDR3 DNA sequence: TGTGCCACCCGGACGGAGGGAGAAAAACTGTTTTTT. Its protein product is CATRTEGEKLFF.

The chain couples TRBV9 to TRBJ1-1; D is undetermined. Trimming stripped 1 base from V and 1 base from J, with 8 bases between. Germline lookup yields CDR1 SGDLS and CDR2 YYNGEE. This CDR3 is built from 14 residues. Here the CDR3 DNA reads TGTGCCAGCAGCGTACTTCCGCGGAACACTGAAGCTTTCTTT. Encoded protein: CASSVLPRNTEAFF.

V usage is TRBV9 and J usage is TRBJ1-6, with no clear D. The CDR3 is 12 residues long. Germline-derived CDR1 and CDR2 are SGDLS and YYNGEE. V shed 3 bases and J shed 11 bases, with 9 bases lying between them. The CDR3 loop is CASSGIGPPLHF. DNA of the CDR3: TGTGCCAGCAGCGGAATTGGGCCACCCCTCCACTTT. The full variable domain, in which reference TRBV9 and TRBJ1-6 provide the parts outside the CDR3, is DSGVTQTPKHLITATGQRVTLRCSPRSGDLSVYWYQQSLDQGLQFLIQYYNGEERAKGNILERFSAQQFPDLHSELNLSSLELGDSALYFCASSGIGPPLHFGNGTRLTVT.

This chain joins TRBV5-1 and TRBJ2-4; D may be TRBD2 (6 bases). Per the germline V gene, CDR1 is SGHRS and CDR2 is YFSETQ. This CDR3 has 16 amino acids. Trimming left V 2 bases short and J 3 bases short, with 15 bases between. The CDR3 DNA sequence: TGCGCCAGCAGCTTTGGGGACTTGGATGTCAAAAACATTCAGTACTTC. This gives the protein CASSFGDLDVKNIQYF.

This CDR3 reads CASSQSIRLAGDSSTGELFF. CDR3 bases: TGCGCCAGCAGTCAATCGATCCGGTTGGCAGGGGATTCGAGCACCGGGGAGCTGTTTTTT. V gene TRBV23-1 combines with J gene TRBJ2-2; D is possibly TRBD1 (6 bases). TRBV23-1 is given ORF status, its function remaining uncertain. The CDR3 sequence is 20 residues long. V was cut by 0 bases and J by 4 bases, with 24 bases left in between.

The rearrangement joins TRBV5-1 to TRBJ1-2, with 7 bases lining up with TRBD1. Germline assignment: CDR1 SGHRS and CDR2 YFSETQ. The CDR3 consists of 15 residues. The J segment lost 3 bases and the V segment lost 2 bases, leaving 7 bases of the junction unmatched. This CDR3 reads CASSLLGGADYGYTF. In DNA, the CDR3 is TGCGCCAGCAGCTTATTAGGGGGCGCGGACTATGGCTACACCTTC.

CDR3 sequence (DNA): TGTGCCAGCAGAGGGACTAGCTACAATGAGCAGTTCTTC. Amino acids: CASRGTSYNEQFF. The chain employs TRBV6-6 and TRBJ2-1, with 8 nucleotides matching TRBD2. V dropped 6 bases and J dropped 3; count of bases not matched to a gene: 1. Germline V gene sequence: CDR1 MNHNY, CDR2 SVGAGI (reference sequence). This CDR3 region has 13 residues.

The chain is built from TRBV7-3 and TRBJ2-5; 11 bases are a match to TRBD2. V was clipped by 2 bases and J by 7 bases; unmatched bases: 3. Germline V gene sequence: CDR1 SGHTA, CDR2 FQGTGA. CDR3 length equals 14 residues. The DNA for the CDR3 is TGTGCCAGCAGCTTACGCGGACTAGCGGGGACCCAGTACTTC. Translated, it gives CASSLRGLAGTQYF.

The rearrangement links TRBV4-2 to TRBJ2-4, with 13 bases matching TRBD2. This CDR3 has 18 amino acids. V trimming: 3 bases; J trimming: 5 bases; junction bases outside the gene matches: 10. Looked up from germline, CDR1 is LGHNA and CDR2 is YNFKEQ. DNA for the CDR3: TGTGCCAGCAGCCACACCTGGGGGACTAGCGGGGTCCAAAACATTCAGTACTTC. Protein product: CASSHTWGTSGVQNIQYF.

The chain is built from TRBV5-1 and TRBJ2-2, with 7 nucleotides matching TRBD2. Per the germline V gene, CDR1 is SGHRS and CDR2 is YFSETQ. V lost 6 bases, J lost 4 bases, and 9 bases stayed unmatched. The CDR3 totals 15 residues. CDR3 amino acids: CASIAVAGVTGELFF. The CDR3 DNA reads as TGCGCCAGCATAGCGGTGGCGGGGGTCACCGGGGAGCTGTTTTTT.

The chain recombines TRBV4-1 with TRBJ2-7; 8 bases match TRBD2. The CDR3 consists of 15 residues. V shed 1 base and J 5 bases; nucleotides not matched to a gene: 7. Germline loops: CDR1 MGHRA, CDR2 YSYEKL. CDR3 DNA: TGCGCCAGCAGCCAAGGTGAAACTAGCGGCAACGAGCAGTACTTC. This codes for CASSQGETSGNEQYF.

The CDR3 is CASSLGELPLHF. In nucleotides, the CDR3 is TGTGCCAGCAGCCTGGGAGAATTACCCCTCCACTTT. V is TRBV3-1 (or the pseudogene TRBV3-2) and J is TRBJ1-6; D remains unclear. Trimming pared 4 bases from V and 12 bases from J, leaving 10 bases between. Germline V gene lookup returns CDR1 LGHDT and CDR2 YNNKEL (reference sequence). CDR3 size: 12 residues.

This sequence joins TRBV6-5 and TRBJ2-7; a possible D gene is TRBD1 (6 bases). V was clipped by 5 bases and J by 0 bases, with 14 bases between them. CDR3 length equals 15 residues. Per germline, CDR1 MNHEY and CDR2 SVGAGI. The CDR3 DNA follows: TGTGCCAGCAGTCGCACAGGGACCAGCTCCTACGAGCAGTACTTC. The encoded protein is CASSRTGTSSYEQYF.

The chain has TRBV11-2 and TRBJ1-4; 7 bases line up with TRBD1. The CDR3 spans 16 residues. Germline trimming cut 2 bases from V and 3 bases from J; bases unmatched to any gene: 6. Germline CDR1 and CDR2: SGHAT and FQNNGV. CDR3 in amino acids: CASSLSRGDANEKLFF. For the CDR3, the DNA is TGTGCCAGCAGCTTAAGCAGGGGGGACGCTAATGAAAAACTGTTTTTT.

This clone was observed a single time. The chain carries TRBV3-1 (or the pseudogene TRBV3-2) and TRBJ1-1; the D is unclear. Between the trimmed V and J ends, which lost 4 bases and 5 bases, there was a span of 11 bases. This CDR3 contains 13 residues. Germline CDR1 LGHDT, CDR2 YNNKEL (reference sequence). The CDR3 coding sequence is TGTGCCAGCAGCCCTCTCCATAGAACTGAAGCTTTCTTT. It translates to CASSPLHRTEAFF.